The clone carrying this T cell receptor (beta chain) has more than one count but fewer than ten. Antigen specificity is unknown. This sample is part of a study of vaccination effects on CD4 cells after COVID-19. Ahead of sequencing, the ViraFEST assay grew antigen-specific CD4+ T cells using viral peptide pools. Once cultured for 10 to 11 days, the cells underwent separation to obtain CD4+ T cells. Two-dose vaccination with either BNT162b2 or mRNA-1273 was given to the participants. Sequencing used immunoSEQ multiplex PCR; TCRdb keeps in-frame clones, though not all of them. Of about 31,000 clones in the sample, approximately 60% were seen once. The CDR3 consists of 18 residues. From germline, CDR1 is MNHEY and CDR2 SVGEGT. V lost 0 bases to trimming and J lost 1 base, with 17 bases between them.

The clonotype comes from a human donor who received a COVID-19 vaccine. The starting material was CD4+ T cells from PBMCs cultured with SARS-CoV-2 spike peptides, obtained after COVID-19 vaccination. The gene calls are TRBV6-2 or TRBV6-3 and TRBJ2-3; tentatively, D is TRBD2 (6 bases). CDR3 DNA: TGTGCCAGCAGTTACTCGTCGATGCCCGCTAGCGGCACAGATACGCAGTATTTT. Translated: CASSYSSMPASGTDTQYF.